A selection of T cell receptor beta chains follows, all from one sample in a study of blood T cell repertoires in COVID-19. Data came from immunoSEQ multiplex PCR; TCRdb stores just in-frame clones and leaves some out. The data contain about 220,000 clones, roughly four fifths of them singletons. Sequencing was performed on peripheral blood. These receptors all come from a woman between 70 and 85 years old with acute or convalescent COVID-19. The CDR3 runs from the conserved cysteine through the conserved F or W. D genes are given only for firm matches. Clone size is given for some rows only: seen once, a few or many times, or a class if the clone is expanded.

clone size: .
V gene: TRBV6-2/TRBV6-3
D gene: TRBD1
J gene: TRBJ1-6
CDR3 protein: CASSSLGQGTNSPLHF
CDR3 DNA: TGTGCCAGCAGTTCACTAGGACAGGGGACCAATTCACCCCTCCACTTT

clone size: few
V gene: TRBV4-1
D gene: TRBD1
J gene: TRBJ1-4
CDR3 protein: CASSPGQGVRAEKLFF
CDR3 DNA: TGCGCCAGCAGCCCTGGACAGGGGGTGCGGGCCGAAAAACTGTTTTTT

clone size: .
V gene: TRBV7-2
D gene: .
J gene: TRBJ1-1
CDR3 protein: CASSLTRGTDTEAFF
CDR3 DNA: TGTGCCAGCAGCTTAACGCGGGGTACGGACACTGAAGCTTTCTTT

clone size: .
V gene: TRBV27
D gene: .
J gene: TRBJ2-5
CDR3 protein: CASSQASRKTQYF
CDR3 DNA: TGTGCCAGCAGTCAAGCTAGCCGGAAGACCCAGTACTTC

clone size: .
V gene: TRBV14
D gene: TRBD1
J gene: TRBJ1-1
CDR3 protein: CASSSQGAYTEAFF
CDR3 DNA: TGTGCCAGCAGCTCACAGGGGGCCTACACTGAAGCTTTCTTT

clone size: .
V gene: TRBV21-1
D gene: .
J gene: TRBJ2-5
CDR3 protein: CASSKKELAGEKTQYF
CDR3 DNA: TGTGCCAGCAGCAAAAAGGAACTAGCGGGGGAAAAGACCCAGTACTTC

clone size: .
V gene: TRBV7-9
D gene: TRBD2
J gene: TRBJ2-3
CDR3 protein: CASSPGTRDTQYF
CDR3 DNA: TGTGCCAGCAGCCCCGGGACTAGGGATACGCAGTATTTT

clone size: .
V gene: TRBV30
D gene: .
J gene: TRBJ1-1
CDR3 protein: CAWSVQTNTEAFF
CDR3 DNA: TGTGCCTGGAGTGTACAAACGAACACTGAAGCTTTCTTT

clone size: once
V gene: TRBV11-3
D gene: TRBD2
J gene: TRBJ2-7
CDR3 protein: CASSVSGGPSEQYF
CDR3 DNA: TGTGCCAGCAGCGTTAGCGGGGGGCCCTCCGAGCAGTACTTC

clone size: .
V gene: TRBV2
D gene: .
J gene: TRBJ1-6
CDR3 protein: CASSQAPNLLYNSPLHF
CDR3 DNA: TGTGCCAGCAGTCAGGCCCCGAACCTCCTCTATAATTCACCCCTCCACTTT

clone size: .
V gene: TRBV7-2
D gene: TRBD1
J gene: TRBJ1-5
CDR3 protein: CASTQGVRQPQHF
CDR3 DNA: TGTGCCAGCACCCAGGGGGTCCGTCAGCCCCAGCATTTT

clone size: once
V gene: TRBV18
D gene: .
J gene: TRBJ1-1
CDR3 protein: CASSPLERARGYTEAFF
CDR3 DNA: TGTGCCAGCTCACCGTTAGAACGCGCTAGGGGCTACACTGAAGCTTTCTTT

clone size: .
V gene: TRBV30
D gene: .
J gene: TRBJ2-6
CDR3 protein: CAWSVRKEAGANVLTF
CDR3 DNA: TGTGCCTGGAGTGTACGAAAAGAGGCCGGGGCCAACGTCCTGACTTTC

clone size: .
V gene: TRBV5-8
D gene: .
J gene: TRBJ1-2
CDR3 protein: CASSLTDSPYGYTF
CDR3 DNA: TGTGCCAGCAGCTTGACGGACAGCCCTTATGGCTACACCTTC

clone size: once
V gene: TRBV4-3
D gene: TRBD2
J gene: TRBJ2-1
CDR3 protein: CASSQDTSGYDEQFF
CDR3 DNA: TGCGCCAGCAGCCAAGATACTAGCGGCTATGATGAGCAGTTCTTC

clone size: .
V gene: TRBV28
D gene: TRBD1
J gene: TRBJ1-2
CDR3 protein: CASSHRGHGYTF
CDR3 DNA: TGTGCCAGCAGCCACAGGGGGCACGGCTACACCTTC

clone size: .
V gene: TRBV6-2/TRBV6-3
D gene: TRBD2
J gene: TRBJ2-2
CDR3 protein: CASSRLAGSTGELFF
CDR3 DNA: TGTGCCAGCAGTAGACTAGCGGGGAGCACCGGGGAGCTGTTTTTT

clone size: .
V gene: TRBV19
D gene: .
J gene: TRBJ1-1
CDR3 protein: CASSSTGNTEAFF
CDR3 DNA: TGTGCCAGTAGTTCTACGGGGAACACTGAAGCTTTCTTT

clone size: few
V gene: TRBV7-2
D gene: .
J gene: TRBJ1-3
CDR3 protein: CASSLGGGPSGNTIYF
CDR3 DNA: TGTGCCAGCAGCTTAGGAGGAGGTCCCTCTGGAAACACCATATATTTT